One sample yielded the 22 T cell receptor beta chains listed below, sequenced in a study of Ad26.COV2.S vaccination and SARS-CoV-2 variants. The protocol was immunoSEQ multiplex PCR, while the TCRdb copy is restricted to in-frame clones and leaves out a portion. The sample lists a few hundred thousand clones, roughly 90% occurring once. The treatment is: around 19 received Ad26.COV2.S at low or high dose, single or two shots; about 5 received placebo; per-sample allocation not given. Sample collection was performed on day 63 after the first vaccine or placebo injection. The input for sequencing was peripheral blood, taken in a trial of Ad26.COV2.S vaccine versus placebo. These TCRs come from a person aged 18 to 59 who received the Ad26.COV2.S COVID-19 vaccine or a placebo.

The chain is built from TRBV6-5 and TRBJ1-4; 7 bases line up with TRBD1. CDR3 length equals 14 residues. The trim removed 8 bases at V and 6 bases at J, leaving 9 bases unmatched. From germline, CDR1 is MNHEY and CDR2 SVGAGI. CDR3 DNA: TGTGCCAGCTCAGGGGGTGATTTCGATGAAAAACTGTTTTTT. Translated, it gives CASSGGDFDEKLFF.

A single count supports this clone. The chain carries TRBV25-1 and TRBJ2-7, with unresolved D. The CDR3 spans 14 residues. Germline V lookup: CDR1 MGHDK, CDR2 SYGVNS. V was trimmed by 2 bases and J by 4 bases, leaving 12 bases between them. CDR3 nucleotides: TGTGCCAGCAGTGAACCCGGTCGTTGGTACGAGCAGTACTTC. It yields the protein CASSEPGRWYEQYF.

The chain links TRBV7-2 to TRBJ2-5; 7 bases agree with TRBD1. Trimming cost V 2 bases and J 7 bases; bases outside gene matches: 4. The germline CDR1 and CDR2 sequences are SGHTA and FQGNSA. The CDR3 is made up of 13 amino acids. The CDR3 DNA reads TGTGCCAGCAGCTTAAGGGGGCGGGCGACCCAGTACTTC. This translates into CASSLRGRATQYF.

This chain links TRBV18 with TRBJ1-2; D is uncertain. This CDR3 spans 16 amino acids. In germline, CDR1 is KGHSH, CDR2 LQKENI. Trimming removed 3 bases from V and 4 bases from J, with 18 bases in between. CDR3 DNA: TGTGCCAGCTCACCCGCCTCGTCGGCGCTAGGCTATGGCTACACCTTC. It translates to CASSPASSALGYGYTF. Based on the CDR3 plus reference TRBV18 and TRBJ1-2, the full variable domain is NAGVMQNPRHLVRRRGQEARLRCSPMKGHSHVYWYRQLPEEGLKFMVYLQKENIIDESGMPKERFSAEFPKEGPSILRIQQVVRGDSAAYFCASSPASSALGYGYTFGSGTRLTVV.

The rearrangement uses TRBV6-2 or TRBV6-3 and TRBJ2-1; TRBD1 agrees at 7 bases. In germline, CDR1 is MNHEY, CDR2 SVGEGT. The V gene end was trimmed by 6 bases and the J gene end by 4 bases; junction bases not matched to a gene: 3. The CDR3 sequence is 13 residues long. CDR3 DNA sequence: TGTGCCAGCAGCCCAGGGGGATACAATGAGCAGTTCTTC. Its translation is CASSPGGYNEQFF.

The CDR3 sequence is CASEAHSGNTIYF. CDR3 sequence (DNA): TGTGCCAGCGAAGCCCACTCTGGAAACACCATATATTTT. The chain couples TRBV28 to TRBJ1-3, with D hard to call. This CDR3 contains 13 residues. Trimming took off 8 bases at V and 0 bases at J, with 8 bases between the two ends. Germline CDR1 is MDHEN and CDR2 is SYDVKM.

The V and J genes are TRBV19 and TRBJ1-1; 7 bases match TRBD1. Germline V gene sequence: CDR1 LNHDA, CDR2 SQIVND (reference sequence). The length of the CDR3 is 16 residues. Unmatched junction bases numbered 16, after V lost 7 bases and J lost 5 bases. The DNA for the CDR3 is TGTGCCAGTACCGCGGACAGGTGGTACGGTTTGACTGAAGCTTTCTTT. This codes for CASTADRWYGLTEAFF. Looking up the rest from reference TRBV19 and TRBJ1-1 gives the full variable domain: DGGITQSPKYLFRKEGQNVTLSCEQNLNHDAMYWYRQDPGQGLRLIYYSQIVNDFQKGDIAEGYSVSREKKESFPLTVTSAQKNPTAFYLCASTADRWYGLTEAFFGQGTRLTVV.

The V gene is TRBV27, the J gene TRBJ1-4; D might be TRBD1 (6 bases). From germline, CDR1 is MNHEY and CDR2 SMNVEV (reference sequence). Trimming shortened V by 3 bases and J by 7 bases, and 9 bases separated the two germline ends. CDR3 length equals 13 residues. As DNA, the CDR3 is TGTGCCAGCAGTTTCGGGACACTTGAAAAACTGTTTTTT. Translating gives CASSFGTLEKLFF.

The genes are TRBV5-1 and TRBJ1-1, with 8 nucleotides matching TRBD1. V trimming: 6 bases; J trimming: 4 bases; junction bases outside the gene matches: 5. The CDR3 runs 13 residues. Germline assignment: CDR1 SGHRS and CDR2 YFSETQ. CDR3 sequence: CASTYTGGTEAFF. The DNA for the CDR3 is TGCGCCAGCACATACACAGGGGGCACTGAAGCTTTCTTT.

This sequence joins TRBV5-1 and TRBJ2-1; no clear D. Germline V gene lookup returns CDR1 SGHRS and CDR2 YFSETQ. V was clipped by 0 bases and J by 2 bases, with 6 bases between them. The CDR3 covers 14 residues. CDR3 loop: CASSLVLPYNEQFF. The CDR3 coding sequence is TGCGCCAGCAGCTTGGTTCTCCCCTACAATGAGCAGTTCTTC.

V usage is TRBV7-7 and J usage is TRBJ2-2; possible D gene TRBD1, 7 bases. The germline V gene has CDR1 SSHAT and CDR2 FNYEAQ (reference sequence). The CDR3 is 15 amino acids. Trimming pared 11 bases from V and 5 bases from J, leaving 21 bases between. For the CDR3, the DNA is TGTGCCGGCTCGGTATTGACAGGGAGGACCGGGGAGCTGTTTTTT. Its protein is CAGSVLTGRTGELFF.

The J gene is TRBJ2-1, the V gene TRBV7-3; 11 nucleotides align to TRBD2. Germline V gene lookup returns CDR1 SGHTA and CDR2 FQGTGA. This CDR3 contains 16 residues. The V and J ends lost 4 bases and 0 bases, in that order; junction bases with no gene match: 2. The CDR3, as DNA: TGTGCCAGCAGCTCCACTAGCGGGGGCTCCTACAATGAGCAGTTCTTC. Translation gives CASSSTSGGSYNEQFF.

CDR3 bases: TGTGCCAGCAGTGACCCACTAGGGGATGAGCAGTTCTTC. Its translation: CASSDPLGDEQFF. The chain couples TRBV2 to TRBJ2-1; D possibly matches TRBD1 or TRBD2 (5 bases each). V gave up 3 bases and J gave up 8 bases, with 11 bases separating them. The CDR3 is made up of 13 amino acids. Germline assignment: CDR1 SNHLY and CDR2 FYNNEI.

J is TRBJ1-1 and V is TRBV5-1; TRBD1 is a possible D gene (6 bases). V was clipped by 5 bases and J by 3 bases, with 17 bases between them. This CDR3 contains 15 residues. Germline V gene sequence: CDR1 SGHRS, CDR2 YFSETQ. The CDR3 nucleotides are TGCGCCAGCAGTTTTGGCAGCGGGGGCCACACTGAAGCTTTCTTT. Protein sequence: CASSFGSGGHTEAFF.

This chain uses TRBV19 with TRBJ1-5; D ambiguous. CDR1 is LNHDA, CDR2 SQIVND, per germline (reference sequence). V dropped 5 bases and J dropped 7 bases, with 21 bases sitting between them. The CDR3 covers 16 residues. The CDR3 region has the DNA TGTGCCAGTAGTCCGAACCCATCAGGTTATAAGCAGCCCCAGCATTTT. It specifies CASSPNPSGYKQPQHF.

The count of this clone is one. This chain uses TRBV11-3 with TRBJ2-1; the D gene is possibly TRBD2 (5 bases). This CDR3 has 12 residues. Germline V lookup: CDR1 SGHNT, CDR2 YENEEA. V shed 5 bases and J shed 9 bases, with 11 bases lying between them. This CDR3 reads CASSISRGEQFF. In DNA form, the CDR3 reads TGTGCCAGCAGCATTAGCCGGGGTGAGCAGTTCTTC.

J is TRBJ2-7 and V is TRBV18, with D perhaps matching TRBD2 (7 bases). V was cut by 4 bases and J by 4 bases, with 14 bases left in between. CDR3 length equals 14 residues. Germline lookup yields CDR1 KGHSH and CDR2 LQKENI. For the CDR3, the DNA is TGTGCCAGCTCACGAGGGGGGGCCCAGTACGAGCAGTACTTC. Protein: CASSRGGAQYEQYF. Looking up the rest from reference TRBV18 and TRBJ2-7 gives the full variable domain: NAGVMQNPRHLVRRRGQEARLRCSPMKGHSHVYWYRQLPEEGLKFMVYLQKENIIDESGMPKERFSAEFPKEGPSILRIQQVVRGDSAAYFCASSRGGAQYEQYFGPGTRLTVT.

The chain recombines TRBV19 with TRBJ1-1; no reliable D call. CDR1 is LNHDA, CDR2 SQIVND, per germline (reference sequence). V was cut by 7 bases and J by 3 bases, with 12 bases left in between. This CDR3 has 13 residues. As DNA, the CDR3 is TGTGCCAGTAATAAGCGGAAGGACACTGAAGCTTTCTTT. Protein: CASNKRKDTEAFF.

The chain has TRBV27 and TRBJ2-1; TRBD1 matches 7 bases. The CDR3 sequence is 14 residues long. The germline CDR1 and CDR2 sequences are MNHEY and SMNVEV (reference sequence). With V trimmed by 0 bases and J by 7 bases, 3 bases remained unmatched. The CDR3 DNA follows: TGTGCCAGCAGTTTATCGGGACAGCAGAATGAGCAGTTCTTC. Translating gives CASSLSGQQNEQFF.

The chain combines TRBV27 with TRBJ2-2; D gene ambiguous. CDR3 size: 15 residues. Trimming took off 3 bases at V and 4 bases at J, with 12 bases between the two ends. Germline values: CDR1 MNHEY, CDR2 SMNVEV (reference sequence). The CDR3 nucleotides read TGTGCCAGCAGTTTCCAGCTAAGCCTCACCGGGGAGCTGTTTTTT. Translated: CASSFQLSLTGELFF.

This chain connects TRBV2 to TRBJ2-5; 11 bases match TRBD2. CDR1 SNHLY and CDR2 FYNNEI come from the germline V gene. This CDR3 has 15 amino acids. V shed 1 base and J 4 bases; nucleotides not matched to a gene: 2. For the CDR3, the DNA is TGTGCCAGCAGTGAAGTGCTAGCGGGGGGAGAGACCCAGTACTTC. Protein product: CASSEVLAGGETQYF.

This chain links TRBV19 with TRBJ1-5, with D unclear. V lost 6 bases and J 7 bases, leaving 19 bases between the germline ends. This CDR3 is 15 amino acids long. Germline assignment: CDR1 LNHDA and CDR2 SQIVND (reference sequence). The CDR3 is CASRSAGSGRQPQHF. The CDR3 DNA sequence: TGTGCCAGTAGATCGGCAGGCTCCGGGAGGCAGCCCCAGCATTTT.